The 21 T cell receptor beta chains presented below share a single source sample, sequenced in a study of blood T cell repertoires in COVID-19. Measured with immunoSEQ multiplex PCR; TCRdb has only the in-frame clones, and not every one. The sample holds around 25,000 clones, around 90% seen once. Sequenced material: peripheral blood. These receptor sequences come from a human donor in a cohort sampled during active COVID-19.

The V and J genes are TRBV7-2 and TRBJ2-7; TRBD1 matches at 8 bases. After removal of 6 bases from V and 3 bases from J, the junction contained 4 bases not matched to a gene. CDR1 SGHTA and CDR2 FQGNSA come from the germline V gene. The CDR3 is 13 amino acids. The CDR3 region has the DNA TGTGCCAGCAGAGGCGACAGGGGCTACGAGCAGTACTTC. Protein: CASRGDRGYEQYF.

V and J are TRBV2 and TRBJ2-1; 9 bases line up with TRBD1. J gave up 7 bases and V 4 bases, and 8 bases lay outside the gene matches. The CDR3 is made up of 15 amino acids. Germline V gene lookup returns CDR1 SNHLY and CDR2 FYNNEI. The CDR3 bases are TGTGCCAGCAGTGTCGAAAGGACAGGGGTAAATGAGCAGTTCTTC. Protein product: CASSVERTGVNEQFF.

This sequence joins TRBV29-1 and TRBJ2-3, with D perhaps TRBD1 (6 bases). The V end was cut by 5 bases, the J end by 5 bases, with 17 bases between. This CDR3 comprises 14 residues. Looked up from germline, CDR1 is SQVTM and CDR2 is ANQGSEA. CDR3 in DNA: TGCAGCGTTAGGAGAGACAGGCAAGGAGATACGCAGTATTTT. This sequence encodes CSVRRDRQGDTQYF.

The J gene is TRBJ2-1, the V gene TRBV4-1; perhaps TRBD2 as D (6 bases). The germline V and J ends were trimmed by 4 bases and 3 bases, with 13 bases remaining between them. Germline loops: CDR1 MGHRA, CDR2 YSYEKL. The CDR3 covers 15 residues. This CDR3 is CASSPGHGGYNEQFF. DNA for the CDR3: TGCGCCAGCAGCCCGGGCCACGGGGGCTACAATGAGCAGTTCTTC.

The chain's CDR3 is CASSQGPGQGFSASYEQYF. CDR3 DNA sequence: TGTGCCAGCAGCCAAGGCCCGGGACAGGGGTTCTCGGCTTCCTACGAGCAGTACTTC. This chain uses TRBV14 with TRBJ2-7; 10 positions match TRBD1. The CDR3 is 19 amino acids. V gave up 1 base and J gave up 1 base; unmatched junction bases: 13. CDR1 and CDR2 (germline): SGHDN, FVKESK. Complete variable domain (other parts from reference TRBV14 and TRBJ2-7): EAGVTQFPSHSVIEKGQTVTLRCDPISGHDNLYWYRRVMGKEIKFLLHFVKESKQDESGMPNNRFLAERTGGTYSTLKVQPAELEDSGVYFCASSQGPGQGFSASYEQYFGPGTRLTVT.

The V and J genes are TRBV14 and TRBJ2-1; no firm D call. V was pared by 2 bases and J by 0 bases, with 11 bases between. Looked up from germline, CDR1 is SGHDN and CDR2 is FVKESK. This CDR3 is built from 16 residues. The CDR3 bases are TGTGCCAGCAGCCAACGTCAGGTGAGCTCCTACAATGAGCAGTTCTTC. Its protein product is CASSQRQVSSYNEQFF.

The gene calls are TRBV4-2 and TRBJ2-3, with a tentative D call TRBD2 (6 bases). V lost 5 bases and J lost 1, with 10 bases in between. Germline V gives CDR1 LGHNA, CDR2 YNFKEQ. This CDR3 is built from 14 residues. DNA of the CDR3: TGTGCCAGCAGCGCCGGGACTGGCACAGATACGCAGTATTTT. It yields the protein CASSAGTGTDTQYF.

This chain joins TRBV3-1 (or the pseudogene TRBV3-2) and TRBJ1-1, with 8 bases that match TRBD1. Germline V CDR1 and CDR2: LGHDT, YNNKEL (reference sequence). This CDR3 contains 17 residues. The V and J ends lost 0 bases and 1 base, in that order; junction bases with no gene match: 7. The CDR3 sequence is CASSQEGDRGKNTEAFF. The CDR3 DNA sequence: TGTGCCAGCAGCCAAGAAGGAGACAGGGGTAAGAACACTGAAGCTTTCTTT.

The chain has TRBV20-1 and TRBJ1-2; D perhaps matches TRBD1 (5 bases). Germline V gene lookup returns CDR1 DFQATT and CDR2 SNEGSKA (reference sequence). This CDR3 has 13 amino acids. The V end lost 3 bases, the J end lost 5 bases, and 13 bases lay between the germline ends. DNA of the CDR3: TGCAGTGCTAGTTTTCGGGGGAAGTATGGCTACACCTTC. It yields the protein CSASFRGKYGYTF.

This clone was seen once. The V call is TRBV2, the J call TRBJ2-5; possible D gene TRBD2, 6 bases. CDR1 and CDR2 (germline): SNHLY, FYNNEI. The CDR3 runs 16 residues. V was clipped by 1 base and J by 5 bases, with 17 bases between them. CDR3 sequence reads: CASSEGGGASVETQYF. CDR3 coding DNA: TGTGCCAGCAGTGAAGGAGGAGGGGCTTCGGTGGAGACCCAGTACTTC.

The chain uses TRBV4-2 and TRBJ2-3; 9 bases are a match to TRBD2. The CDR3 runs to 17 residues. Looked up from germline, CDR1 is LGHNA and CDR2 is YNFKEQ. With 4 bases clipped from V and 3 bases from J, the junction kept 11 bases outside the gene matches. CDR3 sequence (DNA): TGTGCCAGCAGCCGCCAGGTAGGGGCGGGAGGGACAGATACGCAGTATTTT. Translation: CASSRQVGAGGTDTQYF.

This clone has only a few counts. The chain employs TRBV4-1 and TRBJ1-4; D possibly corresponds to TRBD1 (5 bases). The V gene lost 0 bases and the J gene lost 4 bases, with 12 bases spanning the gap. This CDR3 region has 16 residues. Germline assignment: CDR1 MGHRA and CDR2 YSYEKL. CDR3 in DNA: TGCGCCAGCAGCCAAGATAACAGGCCCCATAATGAAAAACTGTTTTTT. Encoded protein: CASSQDNRPHNEKLFF.

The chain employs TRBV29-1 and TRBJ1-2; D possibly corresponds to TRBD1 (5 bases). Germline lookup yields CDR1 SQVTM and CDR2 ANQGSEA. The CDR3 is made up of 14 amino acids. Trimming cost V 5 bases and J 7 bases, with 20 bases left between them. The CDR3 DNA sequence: TGCAGCGTTCCTTGGACACCCAGGTTTGGTGGCTACACCTTC. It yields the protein CSVPWTPRFGGYTF. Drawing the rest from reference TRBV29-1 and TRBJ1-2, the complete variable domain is SAVISQKPSRDICQRGTSLTIQCQVDSQVTMMFWYRQQPGQSLTLIATANQGSEATYESGFVIDKFPISRPNLTFSTLTVSNMSPEDSSIYLCSVPWTPRFGGYTFGSGTRLTVV.

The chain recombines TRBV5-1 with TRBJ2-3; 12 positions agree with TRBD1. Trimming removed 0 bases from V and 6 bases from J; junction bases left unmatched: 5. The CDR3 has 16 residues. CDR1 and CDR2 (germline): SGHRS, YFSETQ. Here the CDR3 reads CASSLEGTGGSDTQYF. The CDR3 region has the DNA TGCGCCAGCAGCTTGGAAGGGACAGGGGGCAGTGATACGCAGTATTTT. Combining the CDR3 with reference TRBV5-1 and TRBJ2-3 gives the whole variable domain KAGVTQTPRYLIKTRGQQVTLSCSPISGHRSVSWYQQTPGQGLQFLFEYFSETQRNKGNFPGRFSGRQFSNSRSEMNVSTLELGDSALYLCASSLEGTGGSDTQYFGPGTRLTVL.

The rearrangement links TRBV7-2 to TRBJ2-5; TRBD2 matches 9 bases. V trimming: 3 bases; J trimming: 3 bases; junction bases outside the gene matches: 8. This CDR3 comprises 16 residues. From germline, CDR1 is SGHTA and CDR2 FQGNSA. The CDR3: CASSFQSGGPKETQYF. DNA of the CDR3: TGTGCCAGCAGCTTCCAAAGCGGGGGGCCTAAAGAGACCCAGTACTTC. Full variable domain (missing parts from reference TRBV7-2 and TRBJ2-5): GAGVSQSPSNKVTEKGKDVELRCDPISGHTALYWYRQSLGQGLEFLIYFQGNSAPDKSGLPSDRFSAERTGGSVSTLTIQRTQQEDSAVYLCASSFQSGGPKETQYFGPGTRLLVL.

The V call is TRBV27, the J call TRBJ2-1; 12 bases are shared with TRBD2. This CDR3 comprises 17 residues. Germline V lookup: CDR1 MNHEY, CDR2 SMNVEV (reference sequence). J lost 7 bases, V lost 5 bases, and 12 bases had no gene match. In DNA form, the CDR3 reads TGTGCCAGCAGTCCAGACTCACTAGCGGGAGGTGGGAATGAGCAGTTCTTC. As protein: CASSPDSLAGGGNEQFF.

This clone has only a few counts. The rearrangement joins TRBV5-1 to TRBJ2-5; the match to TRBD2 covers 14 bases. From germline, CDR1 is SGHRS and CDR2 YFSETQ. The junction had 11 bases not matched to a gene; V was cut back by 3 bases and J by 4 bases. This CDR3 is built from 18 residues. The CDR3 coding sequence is TGCGCCAGCAGCTCTGGGACTAGCGGGAGCCCCCGGGGAGAGACCCAGTACTTC. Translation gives CASSSGTSGSPRGETQYF.

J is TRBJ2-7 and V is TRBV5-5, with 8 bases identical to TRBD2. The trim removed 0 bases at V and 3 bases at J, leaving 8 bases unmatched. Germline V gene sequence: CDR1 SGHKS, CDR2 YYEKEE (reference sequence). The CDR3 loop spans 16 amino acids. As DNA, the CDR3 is TGTGCCAGCAGCTTGGCAGGGACTAGGACCCTCTACGAGCAGTACTTC. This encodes CASSLAGTRTLYEQYF.

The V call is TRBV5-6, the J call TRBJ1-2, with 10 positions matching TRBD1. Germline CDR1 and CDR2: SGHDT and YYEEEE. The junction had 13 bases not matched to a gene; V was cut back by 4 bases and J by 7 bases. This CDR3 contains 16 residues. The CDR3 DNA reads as TGTGCCAGCAGCCAAGGGACAGGGGAAGGGCGGGCTGGCTACACCTTC. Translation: CASSQGTGEGRAGYTF.

CDR3: CASSFGTGGTQYF. CDR3 in DNA: TGCGCCAGCAGCTTCGGGACAGGGGGGACCCAGTACTTC. The rearrangement uses TRBV5-1 and TRBJ2-5; the match to TRBD1 covers 11 bases. The CDR3 extends over 13 amino acids. Per germline, CDR1 SGHRS and CDR2 YFSETQ. The trim removed 2 bases at V and 7 bases at J, leaving 1 base unmatched.

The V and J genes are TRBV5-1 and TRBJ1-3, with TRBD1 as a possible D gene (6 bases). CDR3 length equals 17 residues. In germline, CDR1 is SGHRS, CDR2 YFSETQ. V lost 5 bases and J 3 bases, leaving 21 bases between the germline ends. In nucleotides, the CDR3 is TGCGCCAGCAGTTCCTTCGCCGGGGGGCTCGTTGGAAACACCATATATTTT. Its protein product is CASSSFAGGLVGNTIYF. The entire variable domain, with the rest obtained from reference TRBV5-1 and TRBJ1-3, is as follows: KAGVTQTPRYLIKTRGQQVTLSCSPISGHRSVSWYQQTPGQGLQFLFEYFSETQRNKGNFPGRFSGRQFSNSRSEMNVSTLELGDSALYLCASSSFAGGLVGNTIYFGEGSWLTVV.